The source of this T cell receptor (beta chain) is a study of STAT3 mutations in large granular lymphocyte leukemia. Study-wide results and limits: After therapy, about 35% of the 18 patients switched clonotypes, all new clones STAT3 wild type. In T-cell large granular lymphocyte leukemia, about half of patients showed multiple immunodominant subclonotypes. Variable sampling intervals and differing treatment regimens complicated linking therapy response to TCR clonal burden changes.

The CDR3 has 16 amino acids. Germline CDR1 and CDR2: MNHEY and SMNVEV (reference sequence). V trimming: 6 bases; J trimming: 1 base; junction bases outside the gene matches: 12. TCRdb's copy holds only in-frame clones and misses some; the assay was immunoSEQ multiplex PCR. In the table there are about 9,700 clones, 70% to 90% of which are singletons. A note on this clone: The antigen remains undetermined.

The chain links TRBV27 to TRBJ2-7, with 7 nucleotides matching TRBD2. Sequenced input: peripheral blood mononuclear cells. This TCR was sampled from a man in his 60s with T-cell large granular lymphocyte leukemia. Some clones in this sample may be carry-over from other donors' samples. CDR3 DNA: TGTGCCAGCAGGCCTCGACTAGCATTAAGGTCCTACGAGCAGTACTTC. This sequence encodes CASRPRLALRSYEQYF.